Below are 20 T cell receptor beta chains sequenced from a single sample in a study of cytotoxic CD8 clonotypes in ibrutinib-treated CLL. TCRdb's table, derived via immunoSEQ multiplex PCR, lists solely in-frame clones and lacks some. The sample carries under 200,000 clones, roughly 86% recorded once. The specimen was PBMCs, collected after 12 months of ibrutinib treatment. All receptors derive from a human donor with chronic lymphocytic leukemia.

The V and J genes are TRBV6-6 and TRBJ2-3; D is perhaps TRBD2 (5 bases). Between the trimmed V and J ends, which lost 4 bases and 0 bases, there was a span of 8 bases. The CDR3 extends over 14 amino acids. Germline V gene lookup returns CDR1 MNHNY and CDR2 SVGAGI (reference sequence). For the CDR3, the DNA is TGTGCCAGCAGTTTGGACTTAAGCACAGATACGCAGTATTTT. Translating gives CASSLDLSTDTQYF.

The V gene is TRBV9, the J gene TRBJ2-6, with 9 bases matching TRBD1. Germline V lookup: CDR1 SGDLS, CDR2 YYNGEE. The CDR3 totals 15 residues. Unmatched junction bases numbered 3, after V lost 5 bases and J lost 3 bases. The CDR3 nucleotides read TGTGCCAGCAGTACAGGGGGCGGTGGGGCCAACGTCCTGACTTTC. As protein: CASSTGGGGANVLTF.

The CDR3 spells CASSRGLVSGAGELFF. The DNA of the CDR3 is TGTGCCAGTTCTCGGGGACTTGTCTCGGGCGCCGGGGAGCTGTTTTTT. The chain recombines TRBV28 with TRBJ2-2, with a tentative D call TRBD2 (6 bases). V was cut by 9 bases and J by 6 bases, with 23 bases left in between. This CDR3 spans 16 amino acids. Per the germline V gene, CDR1 is MDHEN and CDR2 is SYDVKM.

The chain is built from TRBV11-3 and TRBJ1-3; weak D call: TRBD1 (5 bases). Germline CDR1 SGHNT, CDR2 YENEEA. This CDR3 contains 15 residues. V gave up 4 bases and J gave up 2 bases, with 12 bases separating them. CDR3 in DNA: TGTGCCAGCAGCTCGGGAGGGACGGCTGGAAACACCATATATTTT. Translation: CASSSGGTAGNTIYF.

In this sample, this clone turned up once. The chain is built from TRBV2 and TRBJ2-1; D perhaps matches TRBD2 (6 bases). The V gene's germline CDR1 is SNHLY and CDR2 FYNNEI. The CDR3 extends over 15 amino acids. V lost 5 bases and J 8 bases, leaving 19 bases between the germline ends. This CDR3 reads CASSLGGRGLDEQFF. The CDR3 DNA reads as TGTGCCAGCAGTCTTGGGGGGAGAGGTCTCGATGAGCAGTTCTTC.

The V and J genes are TRBV28 and TRBJ2-7, with 10 positions matching TRBD1. The CDR3 consists of 14 residues. With V trimmed by 6 bases and J by 5 bases, 7 bases remained unmatched. Germline V lookup: CDR1 MDHEN, CDR2 SYDVKM. The DNA of the CDR3 is TGTGCCAGCAGAACCCCTGGGACAGGGGACGAGCAGTACTTC. This sequence encodes CASRTPGTGDEQYF.

This clone was counted a single time. V gene TRBV5-4 combines with J gene TRBJ2-7; TRBD1 aligns across 7 bases. Germline V gene lookup returns CDR1 SGHNT and CDR2 YYREEE (reference sequence). J was trimmed by 2 bases and V by 4 bases; bases with no gene match: 12. CDR3 length: 16 residues. This chain's CDR3 is CASSQYGIGTAYEQYF. For the CDR3, the DNA is TGTGCCAGCAGCCAGTACGGAATCGGGACAGCCTACGAGCAGTACTTC.

On this clone itself: This sample also contains other DNA sequences that code for the same CDR3. J is TRBJ1-3 and V is TRBV28; D is ambiguous. Germline-derived CDR1 and CDR2 are MDHEN and SYDVKM. Deletions cut 3 bases from V and 7 bases from J, with 4 bases between. This CDR3 spans 11 amino acids. The chain's CDR3 is CASSLGNTIYF. The CDR3 nucleotides are TGTGCCAGCAGTTTGGGTAACACCATATATTTT. Using reference TRBV28 and TRBJ1-3 for the parts outside the CDR3, the full variable domain is DVKVTQSSRYLVKRTGEKVFLECVQDMDHENMFWYRQDPGLGLRLIYFSYDVKMKEKGDIPEGYSVSREKKERFSLILESASTNQTSMYLCASSLGNTIYFGEGSWLTVV.

The chain links TRBV10-3 to TRBJ2-1; no firm D call. Between the trimmed V and J ends, which lost 6 bases and 7 bases, there was a span of 13 bases. Germline V gives CDR1 ENHRY, CDR2 SYGVKD. This CDR3 contains 13 residues. The CDR3 coding sequence is TGTGCCATCAGGGACCCGAACGGGAATGAGCAGTTCTTC. This encodes CAIRDPNGNEQFF.

The chain recombines TRBV21-1 with TRBJ1-1; the table calls TRBD1, which could not be checked here. TRBV21-1 is marked as a pseudogene. This CDR3 comprises 13 residues. The CDR3 DNA reads as TGTGCCAGCAGCAGACAGGGTGACACTGAAGCTTTCTTT. This encodes CASSRQGDTEAFF.

The rearrangement joins TRBV4-2 to TRBJ2-1; maybe TRBD2 (6 bases). Germline loops: CDR1 LGHNA, CDR2 YNFKEQ. This CDR3 spans 15 amino acids. The germline V and J ends were trimmed by 1 base and 6 bases, with 13 bases remaining between them. Here the CDR3 DNA reads TGTGCCAGCAGCCAAGCCTCGGGACTCCTCAATGAGCAGTTCTTC. It specifies CASSQASGLLNEQFF.

This sequence joins TRBV27 and TRBJ1-2; D is uncertain. Looked up from germline, CDR1 is MNHEY and CDR2 is SMNVEV (reference sequence). This CDR3 region has 18 residues. V was pared by 6 bases and J by 3 bases, with 26 bases between. The DNA for the CDR3 is TGTGCCAGCAGCCGATGGTCGGGAAGCCCGTCGACGGACTATGGCTACACCTTC. This gives the protein CASSRWSGSPSTDYGYTF.

The chain employs TRBV15 and TRBJ2-1; 8 nucleotides match TRBD2. The CDR3 covers 18 residues. After removal of 1 base from V and 5 bases from J, the junction contained 13 bases not matched to a gene. Looked up from germline, CDR1 is LNHNV and CDR2 is YYDKDF (reference sequence). The CDR3 reads CATSRAGLGRGLDNEQFF. CDR3 sequence (DNA): TGTGCCACCAGCAGAGCCGGCCTCGGGAGGGGACTAGACAATGAGCAGTTCTTC.

The chain uses TRBV6-5 and TRBJ1-3; TRBD1 aligns across 12 bases. The trim removed 0 bases at V and 10 bases at J, leaving 7 bases unmatched. CDR3 length: 16 residues. Germline lookup yields CDR1 MNHEY and CDR2 SVGAGI. CDR3 residues: CASSYSAGTGGYTIYF. The CDR3, as DNA: TGTGCCAGCAGTTACTCCGCCGGGACAGGGGGCTATACCATATATTTT.

V and J are TRBV5-1 and TRBJ2-5; 8 bases are a match to TRBD2. Germline V gene sequence: CDR1 SGHRS, CDR2 YFSETQ. The trim removed 4 bases at V and 5 bases at J, leaving 7 bases unmatched. The length of the CDR3 is 14 residues. This chain's CDR3 is CASSPSASGETQYF. The DNA of the CDR3 is TGCGCCAGCAGCCCGAGTGCTAGCGGGGAGACCCAGTACTTC.

The rearrangement uses TRBV5-6 and TRBJ2-1; a weak D match, TRBD1 (5 bases). Trimming stripped 0 bases from V and 4 bases from J, with 14 bases between. The CDR3 is 16 amino acids. Germline CDR1 and CDR2: SGHDT and YYEEEE. DNA of the CDR3: TGTGCCAGCAGCTTGGTGCCCGGACAACCATACAATGAGCAGTTCTTC. Translation: CASSLVPGQPYNEQFF.

This sequence joins TRBV10-3 and TRBJ2-7; 9 nucleotides agree with TRBD1. Germline V lookup: CDR1 ENHRY, CDR2 SYGVKD. The CDR3 is 12 amino acids. V lost 5 bases to trimming and J lost 5 bases; unmatched junction nucleotides: 1. CDR3 coding DNA: TGTGCCATCAGTACAGGGGGCCACGAGCAGTACTTC. Amino acid sequence: CAISTGGHEQYF.

In its sample, this clone was seen a few times. Other DNA sequences within the sample encode an identical CDR3. CDR3 residues: CASSSPTGELFF. The CDR3 bases are TGTGCCAGCAGCTCCCCTACCGGGGAGCTGTTTTTT. The J gene is TRBJ2-2, the V gene TRBV11-3; unclear D gene. V was trimmed by 4 bases and J by 5 bases, leaving 5 bases between them. Germline assignment: CDR1 SGHNT and CDR2 YENEEA. This CDR3 has 12 residues.

The V call is TRBV2, the J call TRBJ2-1; 12 bases are shared with TRBD2. The V segment lost 6 bases and the J segment 0 bases; nucleotides outside the gene matches: 12. Germline CDR1 SNHLY, CDR2 FYNNEI. The CDR3 consists of 19 residues. The CDR3, as DNA: TGTGCCAGCAGCGGACCGGGACTAGCGGGTACCAGCTCCTACAATGAGCAGTTCTTC. The encoded protein is CASSGPGLAGTSSYNEQFF.

The CDR3 nucleotides are TGTGCCAGCAGGGCCCGGGGGTCGCCTAATGAAAAACTGTTTTTT. Translating gives CASRARGSPNEKLFF. The chain combines TRBV2 with TRBJ1-4; D perhaps matches TRBD1 (5 bases). The CDR3 runs 15 residues. The V end was cut by 6 bases, the J end by 3 bases, with 14 bases between. CDR1 and CDR2 (germline): SNHLY, FYNNEI.